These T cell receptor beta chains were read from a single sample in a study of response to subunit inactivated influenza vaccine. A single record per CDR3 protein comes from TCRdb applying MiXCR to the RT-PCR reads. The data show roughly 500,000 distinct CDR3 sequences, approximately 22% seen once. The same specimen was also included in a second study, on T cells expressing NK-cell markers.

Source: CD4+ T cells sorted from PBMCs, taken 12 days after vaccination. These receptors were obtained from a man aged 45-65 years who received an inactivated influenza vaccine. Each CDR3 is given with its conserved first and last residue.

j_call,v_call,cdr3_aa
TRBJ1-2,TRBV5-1,CASSLLAGVNDYTF
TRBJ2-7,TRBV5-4,CASKKDRFGEQYF
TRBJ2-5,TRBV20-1,CSARAGHPKETQYF
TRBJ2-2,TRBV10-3,CAISHGQGRTGELFF
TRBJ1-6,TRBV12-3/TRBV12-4,CASSFGSRRYNSPLHF
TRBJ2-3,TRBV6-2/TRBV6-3,CASSYLIGTGQVPYTDTQYF
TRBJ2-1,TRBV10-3,CAISESPSRTYNEQFF
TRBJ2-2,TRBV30,CAWTRGSNTGELFF
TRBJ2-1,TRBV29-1,CSAATGGLAGVLYVQFF
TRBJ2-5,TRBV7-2,CASSLSDGRGVKYF
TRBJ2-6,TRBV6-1,CASRTGTGGSSGANVLTF
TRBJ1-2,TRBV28,CASRISGTGAYGYTF
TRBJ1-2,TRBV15,CATSLVDLDGYTF